The entry below gives a single T cell receptor (beta chain) sequence along with its context. This receptor's antigen is unknown. Base qualities are not provided; no much larger clone lies one nucleotide away. The germline V gene supplies CDR1 KGHSH and CDR2 LQKENI. The germline ends are 11 bases apart after V is trimmed by 5 bases and J by 0 bases. The cysteine opens and the phenylalanine closes a CDR3 of 15 amino acids. This entry keeps only the CDR3 DNA: 45 bases, framed from base 1. This specimen comes from a study of blood T cell repertoires in COVID-19 (dated by TCRdb to between 2020 and 2021). Study-wide context: Samples from collaborators originated in the United States, Italy and Spain and spanned both the acute and convalescent phases of COVID-19. The prospective study material was composed of cDNA or gDNA derived from T cells, B-cell-depleted T cells, or PBMCs. The dataset comprised deeply sampled blood TCRbeta repertoires from subjects exposed to, actively infected with, or recovered from COVID-19. The repertoires were released in a freely available public database intended as a resource for research on the immune response to SARS-CoV-2. The samples were drawn from two sources: the first 160 participants of the ongoing ImmuneRACE study, and fewer than 1,500 subjects contributed by 6 global collaborators. Sample metadata almost always included a de-identified subject ID, COVID-19 status, age in years and sex. Where HLA class I and class II types were available, the types were taken from metadata supplied by the sample provider, not from assay-based typing. Beyond this particular receptor, the publication reports: How much clinical and demographic metadata was included differed by source and by participant, and the metadata was provided uncurated.

Collaborating institutions collected whole blood in K2EDTA tubes following their own protocols. For TCRbeta analysis, collaborator samples were shipped as frozen whole blood, as isolated PBMCs, or as DNA extracted from either sample type. TCRbeta CDR3 regions were amplified from genomic DNA using the immunoSEQ Assay, a bias-controlled multiplex PCR. The original pipeline was this. The number of nucleated cells in each sample was estimated from the amplification of reference gene primers within the assay. Sequence reads were collapsed and filtered to measure the absolute abundance of every unique TCRbeta CDR3 rearrangement. For each sample, productive Simpson clonality was calculated as the square root of Simpson's diversity index across productive rearrangements. Entries here come from immuneACCESS through TCRdb and include only in-frame sequences with V and J called. Some clones fail to appear in such tables; in the studies checked, an unresolved V gene covers under half of the shortfall, and the cause of the remainder is unknown. V and J calls and clone size are copied from that table; D and trimming were computed from the DNA. For this sample the table gives approximately 70,000 clones, of which under 85% were detected only once. Approximately 9.3% of the sample comes from the top ten.

The sequence joins TRBV18 to TRBJ2-1; the D gene assignment is ambiguous. Sequenced: peripheral blood. This receptor was taken from a woman between 50 and 59 years old with acute or convalescent COVID-19. The nucleotide sequence reads TGTGCCAGCTCAGTAGACTCGAGCTCCTACAATGAGCAGTTCTTC. This encodes CASSVDSSSYNEQFF.